This T cell receptor (beta chain) was sequenced during a study of human T cells and chemical hapten exposure. In the study overall: During the approximately 23-week study period, patients had diphenylcyclopropenone applied to the scalp every week.

In its sample, this clonotype was seen many times. As to time point: patch test 3, about 24 weeks after DPC sensitization. This sample's treatment: therapeutic diphenylcyclopropenone sensitization with weekly scalp DPC. One entry per CDR3 protein results from TCRdb running MiXCR on the RACE reads. Here the sample spans roughly 90,000 distinct CDR3 sequences, approximately 10% being singletons. The TCR was taken from a woman in her 30s with alopecia areata. Some clones in this sample may be carry-over from other donors' samples. The sample in question was whole blood, obtained in connection with sensitization to the hapten diphenylcyclopropenone (DPC).

The CDR3 bases are TGCAGTGCTAGGAAGACTAGCGGGAGGACCTACAATGAGCAGTTCTTC. Translated: CSARKTSGRTYNEQFF. The V call is TRBV20-1, the J call TRBJ2-1, with 13 bases aligning to TRBD2. V was pared by 3 bases and J by 2 bases, with 4 bases of the junction left unmatched. Germline CDR1 reads DFQATT; CDR2 reads SNEGSKA (reference sequence). The CDR3 totals 16 residues.